This T cell receptor (beta chain) originates from a study of regulatory T cells in long-lasting Graves disease. General observations from the study: New patients shared roughly 960 public clonotypes, and persistent patients shared more, with a few thousand.

Described time point: persistent/refractory GD, antithyroid drugs over 5 years with positive TRAb. PBMCs provided the RNA from which the TCR library was made. Roughly 9 milliliters of peripheral blood went into EDTA tubes. HTBI primers from iRepertoire and Arm-PCR of CDR3 regions yielded the TCR beta libraries. In TCRdb, the multiplex PCR reads were re-called with MiXCR into one record per CDR3 protein. Here the sample spans about 450,000 distinct CDR3 sequences, roughly a quarter being singletons. The table lists this clonotype with many counts. Its antigen is still unknown. Looked up from germline, CDR1 is DFQATT and CDR2 is SNEGSKA (reference sequence). This CDR3 has 13 residues. V gave up 3 bases and J gave up 3 bases, with 12 bases separating them.

The sample was peripheral blood mononuclear cells (PBMCs), taken when the disease was refractory, from a patient treated with antithyroid drugs. This TCR came from a female donor with Graves disease. The rearrangement uses TRBV20-1 and TRBJ2-7; D is perhaps TRBD2 (6 bases). CDR3 nucleotide sequence: TGCAGTGCTAGCGGGGGAACCTACTACGAGCAGTACTTC. It encodes CSASGGTYYEQYF.